This T cell receptor beta chain emerged from a study of T-cell memory formation after mild COVID-19. Study as a whole: The study found TCR clusters largely donor specific. General study findings and limits: While clones contracting from day 15 to 85 were balanced between CD4 and CD8, later expanders leaned CD4+.

TCRdb redid the calling of the 5' RACE reads with MiXCR, one entry per CDR3 protein. The sample lists approximately 230,000 distinct CDR3 sequences; about a sixth were seen once. The table lists this clonotype with many counts. Its target is not known. After removal of 3 bases from V and 13 bases from J, the junction contained 9 bases not matched to a gene. The CDR3 length is 13 residues. Germline assignment: CDR1 MNHNS and CDR2 SASEGT. The chain is built from TRBV6-1 and TRBJ2-7; 10 bases line up with TRBD2. The source material was PBMCs or a T cell subset sorted from them (not recorded which). The TCR originated in a young man who had mild COVID-19 (a few samples of this study predate the infection). Cell type and time point are not known. The CDR3 protein is CASSEVTSGWLYV. The DNA of the CDR3 is TGTGCCAGCAGTGAGGTGACTAGCGGGTGGCTATACGTC.